This T cell receptor beta chain is drawn from a study of cytomegalovirus exposure and HLA in healthy donors. Overall study context: One earlier analysis, a look at about 179 million T cells, found some 100 million unique TCR beta sequences. Study results and limitations: The study found most TCR sequences rare, yet found some public TCRs in many donors. As a later analysis revealed, the rate of TCR association differed by HLA locus, with DRB1 most and HLA-C fewest. Later analysis associated a missense DCLRE1C variant with TCR beta V- and J-gene trimming.

The germline gives CDR1 MNHEY, CDR2 SMNVEV (reference sequence). After removal of 6 bases from V and 5 bases from J, the junction contained 5 bases not matched to a gene. The CDR3 contains 15 residues. The primer mix had 60 Vbeta and 13 Jbeta primers. Profiled with immunoSEQ multiplex PCR; TCRdb holds only in-frame clones, not every one. The repertoire consists of 130,000 or so clones, with nearly 90% occurring once and the leading ten covering 0.45% to 0.6%. For this clone: Its antigen is not identified.

The sequenced material came from PBMCs. The source is a woman between 40 and 55 years old in good health and CMV-seronegative. This chain uses TRBV27 with TRBJ1-5; 12 bases are a match to TRBD1. The CDR3 DNA reads as TGTGCCAGCAGCCCAGGGACAGGGGGCCATCAGCCCCAGCATTTT. Translated, it gives CASSPGTGGHQPQHF.